This record covers a single TCR beta chain. In this sample, this clonotype turned up many times. Its antigen remains unidentified. Per-nucleotide qualities are absent, and no much larger clonotype sits a single base away. These data belong to a study of T cells in Graves' hyperthyroidism and ophthalmopathy (dated by TCRdb to the late 2010s). About the investigation overall: Peripheral blood was collected at initial diagnosis, before any treatment. To identify TCR V-J signatures that set the groups apart, the researchers used a discovery cohort of roughly 100 patients, made up of around 42 with Graves' ophthalmopathy and some 60 with stable Graves' hyperthyroidism. Prospective prediction of ophthalmopathy was tested in an independent validation cohort of 18 to 20 hyperthyroidism patients and 17 patients who later progressed to ophthalmopathy. The roughly 90 discovery patients were divided at random into training and test sets in a 7:3 ratio. The study also compared thyroid tissue and blood T-cell repertoires from several Graves' hyperthyroidism patients. Once sampling was done, hyperthyroidism patients were given methimazole at a starting dose of 30 mg daily, whereas ophthalmopathy patients were given high-dose intravenous methylprednisolone. The paper reports TCR Vbeta CDR3 sequencing of roughly 140 peripheral blood samples: around 41 ophthalmopathy, around 80 hyperthyroidism and 17 progressor patients. Findings and caveats that apply to the study as a whole: During validation, the model predicted progression to ophthalmopathy a median of around 7 months ahead of onset, with roughly 65% sensitivity and less than 85% specificity. Most expanded thyroid clonotypes (frequency above 0.001) were also found in blood, which suggests that blood repertoires may mirror thyroid immune responses. No statistical method was used to fix the sample size in advance, and group allocation was not hidden from the investigators. Ophthalmopathy was separated from stable hyperthyroidism by a 13 V-J signature model, with over 85% sensitivity and approximately 81% specificity obtained in cross-validation and 80%/75% obtained in testing.

The TCR beta CDR3 regions were amplified from RNA transcripts. The first round of RT-PCR for the TCR CDR3 was performed with the HTBI primer set and the Qiagen OneStep RT-PCR kit. Libraries were constructed in a second round of multiplex PCR, after which size selection and purification were performed. The libraries were sequenced on an Illumina HiSeq2000 using paired-end 100 bp reads. Per the source publication's procedure: SOAPnuke was used to process the raw data, throwing out any read that contained adapters or uncalled bases, had a mean Phred below 15, or lacked an exact constant-primer or identifier match. High-quality paired reads were merged with COPE v1.2.5, and unique nucleotide sequences were defined as clonotypes. MiTCR v1.1 was used to align clonotypes to the IMGT TRBV, TRBD and TRBJ reference segments. Analysis was restricted to V-J combinations with a frequency above 0.0001, which covered roughly 99% of repertoires. The TCS score was defined as F50 (clonal expansion) divided by E x V (chaos), with BLOSUM62-based TCRdist calculated between CDR3 peptides within each V-J. Welch's t-statistics and random forest reduced fewer than 550 V-J features to 13, which were used in a naive Bayes classifier (R e1071). TCRdb took the public reads, trimmed them with fastp at Q25, ran MiXCR for clone calling and kept in-frame beta chains. Each record represents a unique CDR3 protein, reported with the most common genes and DNA among its rows. The authors' filters were not applied to this entry. The sample table lists fewer than 250,000 distinct CDR3 sequences, about 16% of them with a count of one. The leading ten clones occupy around 30% of the sample.

The CDR3 holds 14 amino acids from the cysteine to the phenylalanine. Only the CDR3 DNA stays, 42 bases, in frame from base 1. CDR1 MNHNS and CDR2 SASEGT are derived from the germline V gene. V is pared back by 3 bases and J by 7 bases, with 15 bases lying between the germline termini. Moderately to severely active disease, a Clinical Activity Score of at least 3, a NOSPECS grade of at least 4, and a duration under 3 months were present in ophthalmopathy patients. Patients with uncontrolled infections, other autoimmune diseases, pregnancy or lactation were excluded. Diagnoses were established on the basis of clinical symptoms, serum thyroxine and TRAb, thyroid ultrasound, and orbital computed tomography. PBMCs were separated from 7.5 to 10 ml of fresh peripheral blood using Ficoll-Paque density gradient centrifugation. Total RNA was extracted using Trizol reagent, and RNA quality was assessed on an Agilent 2100 Bioanalyzer.

The receptor was isolated from a woman aged 18-29 years with Graves' ophthalmopathy. The V and J segments used are TRBV6-1 and TRBJ1-1; the D gene lacks a confident call. The specimen was blood. The DNA sequence is TGTGCCAGCAGTGATTTAAGAGGGTCTGGTGAAGCTTTCTTT. Translated, it gives CASSDLRGSGEAFF.